The present T cell receptor (beta chain) was sequenced within a study of follicular helper T cells after annual influenza vaccination. Study in general: For some subjects, blood spans the 2013-2014, 2014-2015 and 2015-2016 annual vaccinations.

Some clones are missing from TCRdb's copy, which holds only in-frame ones; the method was immunoSEQ multiplex PCR. The repertoire includes over 14,000 clones, 84% of them detected once, and 1.3% sits in the top ten. The V and J ends lost 7 bases and 5 bases, in that order; junction bases with no gene match: 10. CDR3 size: 15 residues. From germline, CDR1 is MNHNS and CDR2 SASEGT. The sample's time point: 2014-2015 season, 7 days after vaccination. The chain has TRBV6-1 and TRBJ2-3, with 9 bases aligning to TRBD1. The TCR comes from an adult who received the influenza vaccine. The sequenced sample was CXCR5+ CD38- circulating T follicular helper cells from blood, obtained 7 days after influenza vaccination. Subset: circulating Tfh, non-naive CD4+CXCR5+PD-1+ (ICOS+CD38+ or ICOS-CD38-). The CDR3 is CASTGQGSSGDTQYF. The CDR3 DNA is TGTGCCAGCACCGGACAGGGGTCCTCCGGAGATACGCAGTATTTT.